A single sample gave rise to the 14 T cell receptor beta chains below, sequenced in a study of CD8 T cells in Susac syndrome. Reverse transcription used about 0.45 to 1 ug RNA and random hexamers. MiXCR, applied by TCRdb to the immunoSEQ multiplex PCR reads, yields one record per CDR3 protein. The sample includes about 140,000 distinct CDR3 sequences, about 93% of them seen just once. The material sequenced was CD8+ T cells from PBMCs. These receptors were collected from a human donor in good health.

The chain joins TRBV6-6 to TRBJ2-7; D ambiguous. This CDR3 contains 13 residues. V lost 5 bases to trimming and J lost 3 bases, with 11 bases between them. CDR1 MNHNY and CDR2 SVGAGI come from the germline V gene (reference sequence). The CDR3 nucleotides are TGTGCCAGCAGTCTCCTTTTCTACTACGAGCAGTACTTC. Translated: CASSLLFYYEQYF.

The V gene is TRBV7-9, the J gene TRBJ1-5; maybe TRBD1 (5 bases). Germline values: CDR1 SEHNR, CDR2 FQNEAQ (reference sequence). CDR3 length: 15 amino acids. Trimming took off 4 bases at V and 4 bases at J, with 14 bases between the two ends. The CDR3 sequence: CASSSGGRGNQPQHF. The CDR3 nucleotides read TGTGCCAGCAGCTCCGGGGGACGGGGGAATCAGCCCCAGCATTTT.

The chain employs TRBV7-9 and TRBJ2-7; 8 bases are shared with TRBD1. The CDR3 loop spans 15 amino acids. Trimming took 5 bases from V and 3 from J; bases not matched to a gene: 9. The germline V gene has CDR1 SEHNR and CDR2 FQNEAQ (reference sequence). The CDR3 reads CASSPPGTGIYEQYF. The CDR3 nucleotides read TGTGCCAGCAGCCCGCCCGGGACAGGCATCTACGAGCAGTACTTC.

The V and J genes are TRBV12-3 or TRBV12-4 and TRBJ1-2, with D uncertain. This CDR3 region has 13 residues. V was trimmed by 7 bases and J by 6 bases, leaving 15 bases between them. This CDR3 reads CASTPLEGDGYTF. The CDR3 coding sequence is TGTGCCAGCACCCCTCTGGAGGGCGATGGCTACACCTTC.

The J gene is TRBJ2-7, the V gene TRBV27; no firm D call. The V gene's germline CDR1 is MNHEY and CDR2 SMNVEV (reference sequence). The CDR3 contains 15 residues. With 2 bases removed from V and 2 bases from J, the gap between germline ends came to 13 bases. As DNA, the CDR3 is TGTGCCAGCAGTTTAACCCCAGGTACAACCTACGAGCAGTACTTC. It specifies CASSLTPGTTYEQYF.

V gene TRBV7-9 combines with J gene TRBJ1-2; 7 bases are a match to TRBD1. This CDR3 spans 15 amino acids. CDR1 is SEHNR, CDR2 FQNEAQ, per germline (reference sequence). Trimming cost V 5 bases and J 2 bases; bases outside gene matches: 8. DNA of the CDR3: TGTGCCAGCAGCCTAAGCAGGGGGAAAAACTATGGCTACACCTTC. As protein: CASSLSRGKNYGYTF.

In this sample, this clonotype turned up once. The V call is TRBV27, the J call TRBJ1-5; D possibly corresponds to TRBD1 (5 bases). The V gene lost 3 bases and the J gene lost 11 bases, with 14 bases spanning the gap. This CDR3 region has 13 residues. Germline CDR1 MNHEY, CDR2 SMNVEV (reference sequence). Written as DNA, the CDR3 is TGTGCCAGCAGTTTGGCCCGTGGGGCGGCCCAGCATTTT. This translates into CASSLARGAAQHF.

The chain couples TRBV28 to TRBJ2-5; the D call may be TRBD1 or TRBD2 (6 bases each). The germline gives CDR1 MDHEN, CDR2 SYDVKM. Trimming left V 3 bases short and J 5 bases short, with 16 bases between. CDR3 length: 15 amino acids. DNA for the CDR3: TGTGCCAGCAGTTTCCCGGGGGCGGAGTGGGAGACCCAGTACTTC. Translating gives CASSFPGAEWETQYF.

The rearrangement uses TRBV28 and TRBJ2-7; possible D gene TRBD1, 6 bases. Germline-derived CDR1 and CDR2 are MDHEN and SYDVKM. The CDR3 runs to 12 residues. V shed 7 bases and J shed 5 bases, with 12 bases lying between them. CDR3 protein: CASNMDRNEQYF. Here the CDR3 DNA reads TGTGCCAGCAACATGGACAGAAACGAGCAGTACTTC.

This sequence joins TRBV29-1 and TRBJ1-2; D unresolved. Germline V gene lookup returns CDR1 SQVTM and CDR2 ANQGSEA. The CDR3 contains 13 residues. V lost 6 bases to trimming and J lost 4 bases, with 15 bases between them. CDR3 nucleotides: TGCAGCGTCCCCGCGACGGAGGGCTATGGCTACACCTTC. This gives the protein CSVPATEGYGYTF. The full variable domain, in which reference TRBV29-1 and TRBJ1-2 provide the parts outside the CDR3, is SAVISQKPSRDICQRGTSLTIQCQVDSQVTMMFWYRQQPGQSLTLIATANQGSEATYESGFVIDKFPISRPNLTFSTLTVSNMSPEDSSIYLCSVPATEGYGYTFGSGTRLTVV.

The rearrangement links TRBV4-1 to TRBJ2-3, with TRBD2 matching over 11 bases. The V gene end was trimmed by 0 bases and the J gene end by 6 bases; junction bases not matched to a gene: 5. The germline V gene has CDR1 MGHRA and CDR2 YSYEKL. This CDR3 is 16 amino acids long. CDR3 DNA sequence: TGCGCCAGCAGCCAAGATCCGGGACTAGCGGCGGATACGCAGTATTTT. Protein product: CASSQDPGLAADTQYF.

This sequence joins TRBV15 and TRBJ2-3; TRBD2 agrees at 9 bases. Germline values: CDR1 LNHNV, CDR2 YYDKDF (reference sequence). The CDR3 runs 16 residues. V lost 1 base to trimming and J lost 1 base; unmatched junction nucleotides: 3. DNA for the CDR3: TGTGCCACCAGCAGAGCCATAGCGGGGGGCACAGATACGCAGTATTTT. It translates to CATSRAIAGGTDTQYF.

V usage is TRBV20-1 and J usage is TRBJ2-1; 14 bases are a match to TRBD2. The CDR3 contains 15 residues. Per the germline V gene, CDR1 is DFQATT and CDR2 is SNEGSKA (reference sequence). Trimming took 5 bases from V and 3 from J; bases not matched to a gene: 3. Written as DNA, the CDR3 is TGCAGTGCTCCCGGACTAGCGGGAGGCTACAATGAGCAGTTCTTC. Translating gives CSAPGLAGGYNEQFF.

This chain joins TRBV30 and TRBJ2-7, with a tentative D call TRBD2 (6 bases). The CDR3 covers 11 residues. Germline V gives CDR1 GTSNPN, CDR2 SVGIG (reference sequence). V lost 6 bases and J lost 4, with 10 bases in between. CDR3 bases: TGTGCCTGCGAGACTAGTTACGAGCAGTACTTC. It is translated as CACETSYEQYF.